One TCR beta chain is described in this entry. This record comes from a study of T cells after yellow fever vaccination. MiXCR, applied by TCRdb to the 5' RACE reads, yields one record per CDR3 protein. The table lists about 210,000 distinct CDR3 sequences, roughly 6.8% of them singletons. Trimming took off 0 bases at V and 2 bases at J, with 11 bases between the two ends. The germline CDR1 and CDR2 sequences are DFQATT and SNEGSKA (reference sequence). This CDR3 contains 15 residues. The receptor comes from a man aged 30 to 39 who received the YFV17D yellow fever vaccine. This chain joins TRBV20-1 and TRBJ1-3; D gene ambiguous. Sequencing was performed on CD4+ T cells sorted from PBMCs, taken on the day of the yellow fever booster vaccination. The CDR3 DNA follows: TGCAGTGCTAGAGATTTGGCGGAAGCTGGAAACACCATATATTTT. This translates into CSARDLAEAGNTIYF.